This TCR beta chain was found in a study of identical twins. V lost 4 bases to trimming and J lost 1 base, with 16 bases between them. CDR3 length: 16 residues. MiXCR, applied by TCRdb to the 5' RACE reads, yields one record per CDR3 protein. Here the sample spans some 730,000 distinct CDR3 sequences, roughly 18% being singletons. This sample also appeared in a second study, on T cells expressing NK-cell markers. From that report: There were seven HCMV-seropositive donors and one seronegative donor among the eight sequenced.

The sequence came from a woman aged 18-29 years in good health. The specimen sequenced was PBMCs. The V and J genes are TRBV12-3 or TRBV12-4 and TRBJ1-1; maybe TRBD1 (5 bases). The CDR3 sequence is CASSYSPPGPNTEAFF. The CDR3 region has the DNA TGTGCCAGCAGTTATTCCCCCCCAGGGCCGAACACTGAAGCTTTCTTT.